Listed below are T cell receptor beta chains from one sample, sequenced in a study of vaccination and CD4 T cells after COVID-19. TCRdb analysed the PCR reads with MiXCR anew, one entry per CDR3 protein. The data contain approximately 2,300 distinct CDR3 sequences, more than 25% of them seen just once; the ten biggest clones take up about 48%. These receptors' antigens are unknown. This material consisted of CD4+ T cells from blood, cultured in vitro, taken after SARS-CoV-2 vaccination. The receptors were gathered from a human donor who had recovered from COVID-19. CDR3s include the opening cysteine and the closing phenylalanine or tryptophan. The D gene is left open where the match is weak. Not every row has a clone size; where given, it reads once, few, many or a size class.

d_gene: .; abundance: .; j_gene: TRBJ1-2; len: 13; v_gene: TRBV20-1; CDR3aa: CSATLGANYGYTF; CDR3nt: TGCAGTGCGACGCTCGGGGCTAACTATGGCTACACCTTC
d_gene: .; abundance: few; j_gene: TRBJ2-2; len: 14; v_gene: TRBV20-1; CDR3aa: CSARAYSGAGELFF; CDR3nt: TGCAGTGCTAGGGCGTATAGTGGTGCCGGGGAGCTGTTTTTT
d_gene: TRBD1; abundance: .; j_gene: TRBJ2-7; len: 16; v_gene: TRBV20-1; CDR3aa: CSARDPVNRGSYEQYF; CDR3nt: TGCAGTGCTAGAGATCCGGTGAACAGGGGTTCCTACGAGCAGTACTTC
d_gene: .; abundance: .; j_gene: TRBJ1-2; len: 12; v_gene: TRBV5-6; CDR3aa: CASSLGGDGYTF; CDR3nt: TGTGCCAGCAGCTTGGGGGGGGATGGCTACACCTTC
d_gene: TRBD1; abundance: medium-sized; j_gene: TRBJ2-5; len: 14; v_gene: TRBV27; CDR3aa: CASSLSGQGGTQYF; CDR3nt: TGTGCCAGCAGTTTATCGGGACAGGGTGGGACCCAGTACTTC
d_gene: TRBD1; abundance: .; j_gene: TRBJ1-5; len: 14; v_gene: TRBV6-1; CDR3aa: CANQVDRAFQPQHF; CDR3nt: TGTGCCAACCAAGTGGACAGGGCTTTCCAGCCCCAGCATTTT
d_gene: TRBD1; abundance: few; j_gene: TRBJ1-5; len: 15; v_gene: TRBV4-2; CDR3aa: CASSQGTGATSPQHF; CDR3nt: TGTGCCAGCAGCCAAGGGACAGGGGCAACCTCCCCCCAGCATTTT
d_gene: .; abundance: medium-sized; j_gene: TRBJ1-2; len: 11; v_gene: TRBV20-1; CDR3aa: CSAETGSGYTF; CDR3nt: TGCAGTGCTGAAACAGGGTCTGGCTACACCTTC
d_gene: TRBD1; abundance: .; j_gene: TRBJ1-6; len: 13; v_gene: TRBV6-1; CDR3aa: CASRRDRYSPLHF; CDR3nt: TGTGCCAGCCGACGGGACAGATATTCACCCCTCCACTTT
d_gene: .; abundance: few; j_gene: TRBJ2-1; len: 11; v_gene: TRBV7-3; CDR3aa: CASAHEREQFF; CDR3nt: TGTGCCAGCGCCCACGAGAGGGAGCAGTTCTTC
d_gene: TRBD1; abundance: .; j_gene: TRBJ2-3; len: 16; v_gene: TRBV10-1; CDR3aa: CASSPGTGVSTDTQYF; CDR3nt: TGCGCCAGCAGCCCCGGGACAGGGGTAAGCACAGATACGCAGTATTTT
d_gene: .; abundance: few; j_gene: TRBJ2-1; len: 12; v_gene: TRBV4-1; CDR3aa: CASSRSYNEQFF; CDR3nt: TGCGCCAGCAGCCGCTCATACAATGAGCAGTTCTTC
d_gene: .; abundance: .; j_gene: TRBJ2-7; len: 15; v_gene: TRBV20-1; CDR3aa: CSASALDFSLYEQYF; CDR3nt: TGCAGTGCTAGTGCCCTGGACTTCTCCCTCTACGAGCAGTACTTC
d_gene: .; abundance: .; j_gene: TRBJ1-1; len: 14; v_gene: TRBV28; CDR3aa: CASSRRVMNTEAFF; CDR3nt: TGTGCCAGCAGCCGGAGGGTAATGAACACTGAAGCTTTCTTT
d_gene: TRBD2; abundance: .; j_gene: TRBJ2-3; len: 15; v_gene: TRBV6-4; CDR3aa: CASSDSGGPTDTQYF; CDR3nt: TGTGCCAGCAGCGATTCGGGGGGGCCCACAGATACGCAGTATTTT
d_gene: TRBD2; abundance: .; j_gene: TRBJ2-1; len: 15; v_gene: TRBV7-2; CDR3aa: CASSLGAGGPSEQFF; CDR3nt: TGTGCCAGCAGCTTAGGGGCGGGGGGGCCCAGTGAGCAGTTCTTC
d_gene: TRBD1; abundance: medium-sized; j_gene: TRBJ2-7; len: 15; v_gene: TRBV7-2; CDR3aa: CASSYDRDRAYEQYF; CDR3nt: TGTGCCAGCAGCTATGACCGGGACAGGGCCTACGAGCAGTACTTC